This TCR beta chain was captured in a study of graft-versus-host responses after intestinal transplantation (TCRdb year 2021). With regard to the full study: Recipients received multivisceral, liver-intestinal, or isolated intestinal transplants. All recipients received anti-thymocyte globulin induction followed by maintenance tacrolimus and steroids for roughly three years. After intestinal transplantation, graft-versus-host and host-versus-graft alloreactive T cell clones in the graft, circulation and bone marrow were tracked using bulk TCR-beta CDR3 sequencing. Alloreactive clones were identified by sequencing pre-transplant mixed lymphocyte reaction products and comparing them with unstimulated pre-transplant donor and recipient T cells. A cohort of about 26 intestinal transplant recipients, including one retransplant, was enrolled, and a few patients lacking pretransplant specimens were excluded. A peak of at least 4% donor T cells among recipient peripheral blood mononuclear cells was the definition used for donor T cell macrochimerism. Rather than being sequenced by the commercial service, samples from three later patients were sequenced in-house on an Illumina MiSeq and processed with MiXCR.

Reading the label with the study, this specimen's time point is: cells obtained before transplantation from donor or recipient. CD3+CD4+ and CD3+CD8+ populations were FACS-sorted from unstimulated pre-transplant donor and recipient cells taken from spleen or lymph nodes. As regards this clone: It has no known antigen specificity. The input lacks base qualities; no much larger clone sits a single base away.

Broader findings and caveats from the paper: GvH clones were found in recipient bone marrow, and some of the GvH clones appeared earlier in ileal mucosa or blood, which is consistent with an intestinal mucosal origin. The relatively low number and heterogeneity of intestinal transplant patients limited the conclusions. Early after transplant, peak levels of circulating GvH clones were found to be associated with declines in HvG clones. High GvH to HvG T cell clonal ratios were observed in the allografts of patients with donor T cell macrochimerism.

The library was prepared using the immunoSEQ multiplex PCR assay. For most patients, genomic DNA was isolated using the Qiagen DNeasy Blood and Tissue Kit and was shipped frozen to Adaptive Biotechnologies for TCR sequencing. For most patients, genomic DNA was subjected to high-throughput TCR-beta CDR3 sequencing by Adaptive Biotechnologies. From the authors' description of their analysis: Adaptive's ImmunoSEQ software was the source of the TCR sequencing data for 15 to 20 patients, while three other patients were processed with MiXCR and VDJtools. To correct CD4 versus CD8 sorting errors, sequences present in both subsets at a frequency ratio below 5:1 were removed. Because the origin of CDR3 nucleotide sequences shared between donor and recipient could not be assigned, those sequences were removed. To count as alloreactive, a clone needed at least 2-fold expansion over unstimulated cells and a minimum CFSE-low frequency of 0.002% (template counts) or 0.001% (read counts). Mappable clones were those detected in sequenced pre-transplant spleen, lymph node, or MLR CFSE-low populations of the donor or recipient. The cumulative frequency of alloreactive clones was calculated as a percentage of all sequences, weighted by copy number. TCRdb took over this immuneACCESS table, retaining in-frame rearrangements with V and J assigned. Such tables are incomplete; in checked studies, under half of the missing clones stem from an unresolved V gene, and the remainder is unexplained. That table supplies the V and J calls and clone size; D and trimming were determined from the DNA. This sample has some 110,000 clones in its table, and 85% to 95% of those were observed once. Of the sample, around 1% falls within the top ten clones.

Taken from cysteine to phenylalanine, the CDR3 has 15 residues. Only CDR3 DNA is held: 45 bases, read in frame from base 1. V is clipped by 2 bases and J by 5 bases, and the sequence between their germline boundaries is 15 bases long. The germline V gene yields MGHDK for CDR1 and SYGVNS for CDR2. The source is a human donor who was the organ donor for an intestinal transplant. The sequence is built from TRBV25-1 and TRBJ2-5, with TRBD1 tentatively as D gene (6 bases match). This sample comprised unstimulated CD8+ T cells sorted from spleen or lymph node cells, obtained before transplant. The sequenced DNA is TGTGCCAGCAGTGAAATACGCCAGGGGATTGAGACCCAGTACTTC. Translated, it reads CASSEIRQGIETQYF.